One sample yielded the 6 T cell receptor beta chains listed below, sequenced in a study of cytomegalovirus exposure and HLA in healthy donors (dated by TCRdb to the late 2010s). Libraries were constructed by the immunoSEQ multiplex PCR assay. For the multiplex PCR, a mixture combining 60 forward primers for TCR Vbeta segments and 13 reverse primers for TCR Jbeta segments was used. Entries here come from immuneACCESS through TCRdb and include only in-frame sequences with V and J called. Some clones fail to appear in such tables; in the studies checked, an unresolved V gene covers under half of the shortfall, and the cause of the remainder is unknown. The sample table lists 150,000 to 200,000 clones, roughly 80% of them with a count of one. Of the sample, less than 4.5% falls within the top ten clones. Sequencing was carried out using PBMCs. All receptors derive from a man aged 45 to 65 in good health and CMV-seronegative.

This clone was counted between two and nine times. The chain combines TRBV7-8 with TRBJ2-3; the match to TRBD1 covers 11 bases. The CDR3 sequence is 17 residues long. Germline-derived CDR1 and CDR2 are SGHVS and FQNEAQ. Unmatched junction bases numbered 10, after V lost 1 base and J lost 7 bases. The chain's CDR3 is CASSLGRRGTGGHTQYF. Here the CDR3 DNA reads TGTGCCAGCAGCTTAGGAAGGAGGGGGACAGGGGGACATACGCAGTATTTT. The full variable domain, in which reference TRBV7-8 and TRBJ2-3 provide the parts outside the CDR3, is GAGVSQSPRYKVAKRGQDVALRCDPISGHVSLFWYQQALGQGPEFLTYFQNEAQLDKSGLPSDRFFAERPEGSVSTLKIQRTQQEDSAVYLCASSLGRRGTGGHTQYFGPGTRLTVL.

The chain recombines TRBV18 with TRBJ1-1, with TRBD1 matching over 9 bases. V shed 6 bases, J shed 1 base, and the junction held 15 bases outside the gene matches. The germline V gene has CDR1 KGHSH and CDR2 LQKENI. The CDR3 has 18 residues. The CDR3 spells CASSNYGQGPPGNTEAFF. In DNA form, the CDR3 reads TGTGCCAGCTCTAACTACGGACAGGGGCCGCCGGGGAACACTGAAGCTTTCTTT.

The DNA for the CDR3 is TGTGCCAGTAGAGCGGGGGCCTTGGGAGGAAACACCATATATTTT. This codes for CASRAGALGGNTIYF. J is TRBJ1-3 and V is TRBV19, with a weak D call TRBD1 (6 bases). The length of the CDR3 is 15 residues. V lost 6 bases to trimming and J lost 4 bases, with 16 bases between them. Per germline, CDR1 LNHDA and CDR2 SQIVND (reference sequence).

The V gene is TRBV4-3, the J gene TRBJ2-1, with D possibly called TRBD1 or TRBD2 (6 bases each). CDR1 is LGHNA and CDR2 is YSLEER in the germline V gene. Between the trimmed V and J ends, which lost 4 bases and 4 bases, there was a span of 11 bases. This CDR3 has 14 residues. CDR3 sequence (DNA): TGCGCCAGCAGCCGAGAGGGGGGTTACAATGAGCAGTTCTTC. Translation gives CASSREGGYNEQFF.

This chain connects TRBV7-2 to TRBJ2-4; no reliable D call. The CDR3 has 15 residues. The V and J ends lost 1 base and 0 bases respectively, with 7 bases between them. The germline CDR1 and CDR2 sequences are SGHTA and FQGNSA. CDR3 protein: CASSLERLAKNIQYF. The CDR3 DNA reads TGTGCCAGCAGCTTAGAGAGACTAGCCAAAAACATTCAGTACTTC.

With respect to this clone: The sample holds other DNA sequences that translate to the same CDR3. The rearrangement joins TRBV4-1 to TRBJ1-2; D might be TRBD1 (6 bases). The germline CDR1 and CDR2 sequences are MGHRA and YSYEKL. This CDR3 is 14 amino acids long. V shed 1 base and J shed 1 base, with 7 bases lying between them. As DNA, the CDR3 is TGCGCCAGCAGCCAAGTAGGGGGTAACTATGGCTACACCTTC. This sequence encodes CASSQVGGNYGYTF.